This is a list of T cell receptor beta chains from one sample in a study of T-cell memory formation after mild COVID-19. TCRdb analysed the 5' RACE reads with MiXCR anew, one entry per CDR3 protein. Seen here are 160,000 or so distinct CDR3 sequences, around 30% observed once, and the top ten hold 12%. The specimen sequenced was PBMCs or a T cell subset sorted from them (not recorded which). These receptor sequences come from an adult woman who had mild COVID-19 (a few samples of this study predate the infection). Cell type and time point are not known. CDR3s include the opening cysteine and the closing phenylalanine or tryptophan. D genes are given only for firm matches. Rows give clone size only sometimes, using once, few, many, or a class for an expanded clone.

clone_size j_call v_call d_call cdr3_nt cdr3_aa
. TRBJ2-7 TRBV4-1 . TGCGCCAGCAGCCCACCTCGTCCTCCCTACGAGCAGTACTTC CASSPPRPPYEQYF
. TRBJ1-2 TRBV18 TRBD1 TGTGCCAGCTCCAGGACAGGGGATAAGGGCTATGGCTACACCTTC CASSRTGDKGYGYTF
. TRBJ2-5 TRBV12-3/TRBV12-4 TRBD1 TGTGCCAGCAGCCGACAGGGACAAGAGACCCAGTACTTC CASSRQGQETQYF
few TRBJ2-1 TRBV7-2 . TGTGCCAGCAGCTCCCGCCTGGGGTTAGTATCCTACAATGAGCAGTTCTTC CASSSRLGLVSYNEQFF
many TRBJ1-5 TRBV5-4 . TGTGCCAGCAGCCTCGGGGGAGGGAATCAGCCCCAGCATTTT CASSLGGGNQPQHF
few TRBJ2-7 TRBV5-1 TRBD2 TGCGCCAGCAGGGTCACGACTAGCGGGCTCCTCTACGAGCAGTACTTC CASRVTTSGLLYEQYF
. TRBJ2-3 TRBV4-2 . TGTGCCAGCAGCCAAGATCTGGGAGTAAGCACAGATACGCAGTATTTT CASSQDLGVSTDTQYF
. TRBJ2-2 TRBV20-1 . TGCAGTGCTAGAGATTCAGGGGGGTCGGACACCGGGGAGCTGTTTTTT CSARDSGGSDTGELFF
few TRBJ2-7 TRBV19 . TGTGCCAGTAATTCAGGGTTCGGGATGAACGAGCAGTACTTC CASNSGFGMNEQYF
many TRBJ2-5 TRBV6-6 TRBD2 TGTGCCAGCAGTTACTGGGGACTAGCGGGGGGCTCCTCCTTCCAAGAGACCCAGTACTTC CASSYWGLAGGSSFQETQYF
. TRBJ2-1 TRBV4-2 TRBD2 TGTGCCAGCAGTCCCAGGGCTGCGGGGGGGAATCAGGGTGAGCAGTTCTTC CASSPRAAGGNQGEQFF
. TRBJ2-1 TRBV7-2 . TGTGCCAGCAGCTTAGCCTACTCCTACAATGAGCAGTTCTTC CASSLAYSYNEQFF
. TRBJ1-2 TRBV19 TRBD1 TGTGCCAGTAGCGGACAGGGGGGTGGCTACACCTTC CASSGQGGGYTF
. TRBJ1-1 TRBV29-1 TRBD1 TGCAGCGTTGAAGATCTTAACCAGGGGGGCCGGACTGAAGCTTTCTTT CSVEDLNQGGRTEAFF
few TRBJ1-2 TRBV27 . TGTGCCAGCAGTCCCCCGACAGGATCCTTC CASSPPTGSF
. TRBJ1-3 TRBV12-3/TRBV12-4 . TGTGCCAGCAGTATAGCCTACTCTGGAAACACCATATATTTT CASSIAYSGNTIYF
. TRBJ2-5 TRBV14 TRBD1 TGTGCCAGCAGCCAGACACAGGGGATTGAGGGGACCCAGTACTTC CASSQTQGIEGTQYF
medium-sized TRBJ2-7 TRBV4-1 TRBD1 TGCGCCAGCAGCCCCGGGGTCCTGGACAGGGCCCACGAGCAGTACTTC CASSPGVLDRAHEQYF
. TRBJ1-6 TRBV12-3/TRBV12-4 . TGTGCCAGCAGTTCCGGGATGAATTCACCCCTCCACTTT CASSSGMNSPLHF
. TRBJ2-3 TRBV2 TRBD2 TGTGCCAGCAGGGGGACTAGCGGAAGCACAGATACGCAGTATTTT CASRGTSGSTDTQYF
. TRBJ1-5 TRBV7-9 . TGTGCCAGCAGCTTAAGTGGCGGGGGCAATCAGCCCCAGCATTTT CASSLSGGGNQPQHF
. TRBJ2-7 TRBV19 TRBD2 TGTGCCAGTAGTCCCCAACTAGCGGACTACGAGCAGTACTTC CASSPQLADYEQYF
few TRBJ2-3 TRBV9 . TGTGCCAGCAGCGCGACACATAATAGCGCCCCCACAGATACGCAGTATTTT CASSATHNSAPTDTQYF
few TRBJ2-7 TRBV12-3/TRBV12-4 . TGTGCCAGCAGTTTAGGAGAGCTCTACGAGCAGTACTTC CASSLGELYEQYF
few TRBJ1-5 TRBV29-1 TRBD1 TGCAGCGCCAGGACAGGTAGCAATCAGCCCCAGCATTTT CSARTGSNQPQHF
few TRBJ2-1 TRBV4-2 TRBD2 TGTGCCAGCAGACAGGGACTAGCGGGAAGCTTTACCTACAATGAGCAGTTCTTC CASRQGLAGSFTYNEQFF
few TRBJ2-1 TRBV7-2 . TGTGCCAGCAGCTCCCTCCTTGGTGCCCGCTCCTACAATGAGCAGTTCTTC CASSSLLGARSYNEQFF
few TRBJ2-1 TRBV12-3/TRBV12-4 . TGTGCCAGCAGCCCTAAGGGGGAGCAGTTCTTC CASSPKGEQFF
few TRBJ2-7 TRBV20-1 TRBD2 TGCAGTGCTAGAGATCGGGCGGGAGTGGAATTCTACGAGCAGTACTTC CSARDRAGVEFYEQYF
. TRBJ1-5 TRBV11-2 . TGTGCCAGCAGCTTAGGGGGGGACTATCAGCCCCAGCATTTT CASSLGGDYQPQHF
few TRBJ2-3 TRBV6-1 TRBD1 TGTGCCAGCAGTGAAGGGACAGGGGGCGCAGATACGCAGTATTTT CASSEGTGGADTQYF
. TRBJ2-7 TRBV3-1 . TGTGCCAGCAGCACCGGGGTTTGGGAGCAGTACTTC CASSTGVWEQYF
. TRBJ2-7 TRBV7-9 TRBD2 TGTGCCAGCAGCCCAAGGACTAGCGGGAGTTCCTACGAGCAGTACTTT CASSPRTSGSSYEQYF
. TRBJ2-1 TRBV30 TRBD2 TGTGCCTGGAGTGAACTAGCGGGAGACAATGAGCAGTTCTTC CAWSELAGDNEQFF
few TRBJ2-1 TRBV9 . TGTGCCAGCAGCGTAGAAGGGATAAACAATGAGCAGTTCTTC CASSVEGINNEQFF
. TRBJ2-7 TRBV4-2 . TGTGCCAGCAGCCAAGGTGGGGGCCTCAGCTCCTACGAGCAGTACTTC CASSQGGGLSSYEQYF
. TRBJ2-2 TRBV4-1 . TGCGCCAGCAGCCAAGTCCGACTTAACGGGGAGCTGTTTTTT CASSQVRLNGELFF
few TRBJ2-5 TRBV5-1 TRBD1 TGCGCCAGCAGAGCCGGGACAGGGGACGAGACCCAGTACTTC CASRAGTGDETQYF
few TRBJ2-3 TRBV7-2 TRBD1 TGTGCCAGCAGCTTAGGGGGGACAGGGTCAGATACGCAGTATTTT CASSLGGTGSDTQYF
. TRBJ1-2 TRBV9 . TGTGCCAGCAGCGCCCCGGGACATAACTACACCTTC CASSAPGHNYTF
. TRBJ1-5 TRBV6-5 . TGTGCCAGCAGCCACCGGGTTAATCAGCCCCAGCATTTT CASSHRVNQPQHF
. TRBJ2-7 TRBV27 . TGTGCCAGCAGTCTCACCTCACGCTACGAGCAGTACTTC CASSLTSRYEQYF
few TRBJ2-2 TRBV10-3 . TGTGCCATCAGTGCGTCGCTCACCGGGGAGCTGTTTTTT CAISASLTGELFF
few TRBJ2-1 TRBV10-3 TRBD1 TGTGCCATCAGTGAGTCGACAGGGCCCTACAATGAGCAGTTCTTC CAISESTGPYNEQFF
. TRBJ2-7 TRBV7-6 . TGTGCCAGCAGCTTAGGAGGGGATGGTTTGGACGAGCAGTACTTC CASSLGGDGLDEQYF
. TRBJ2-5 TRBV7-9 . TGTGCCAGCAGCTTATTATTCCAAGTGTCCCAAGAGACCCAGTACTTC CASSLLFQVSQETQYF
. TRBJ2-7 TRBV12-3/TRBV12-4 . TGTGCCAGCAGTTTAAGCGGCGAGTACGAGCAGTACTTC CASSLSGEYEQYF
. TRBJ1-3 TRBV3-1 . TGTGCCAGCAGCCAAGCCGGGACCCGCTCTGGAAACACCATATATTTT CASSQAGTRSGNTIYF
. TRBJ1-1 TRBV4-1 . TGCGCCAGCAGCCCAGCATCGAGGGATGAAGCTTTCTTT CASSPASRDEAFF
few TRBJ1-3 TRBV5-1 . TGCTGGACAGACTCTGGAAACACCATATATTTT CWTDSGNTIYF
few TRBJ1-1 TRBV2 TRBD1 TGTGCCAGCAGTGGGGAGACAGGGCGAGCCACTGAAGCTTTCTTT CASSGETGRATEAFF
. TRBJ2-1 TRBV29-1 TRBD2 TGCAGCGTCACGAGGGTCACTAGCGCAAACGCCTACAATGAGCAGTTCTTC CSVTRVTSANAYNEQFF